This paragraph covers one T cell receptor beta chain sequence. Amplification used 60 Vbeta primers and 13 Jbeta primers. Data came from immunoSEQ multiplex PCR; TCRdb stores just in-frame clones and leaves some out. The sample consists of around 69,000 clones, roughly 64% of them appearing once. Trimming removed 7 bases at V and 4 bases at J, with 19 bases between. Germline CDR1 reads MNHEY; CDR2 reads SVGAGI. CDR3 length equals 15 residues. The data stem from a study of cytomegalovirus exposure and HLA in healthy donors. The chain uses TRBV6-5 and TRBJ1-2; TRBD1 might be the D (6 bases). The receptor was isolated from a middle-aged man in good health and CMV-seropositive. Sequenced sample: PBMCs. The CDR3 is CASMVLEDSPYGYTF. The CDR3, as DNA: TGTGCCAGCATGGTACTCGAGGACAGTCCCTATGGCTACACCTTC.